Listed here are 31 T cell receptor beta chains from one sample, sequenced in a study of shared clonotypes between healthy human individuals. Assay: immunoSEQ multiplex PCR; the TCRdb copy retains only in-frame clones and omits some. The sample holds over a million clones, roughly 97% seen once. The sample consisted of naive CD4+ T cells sorted from blood. Subset given: CD45RA+ positively selected. The receptors here all came from a man under 40 in good health.

As for this clone: Other DNA variants within this sample encode the same CDR3. The chain uses TRBV20-1 and TRBJ2-1; D remains unclear. The CDR3 is made up of 10 amino acids. CDR1 is DFQATT and CDR2 is SNEGSKA in the germline V gene (reference sequence). The V end was cut by 6 bases, the J end by 10 bases, with 10 bases between. The CDR3 here is CSARGVEQFF. The CDR3 DNA reads as TGCAGTGCCCGCGGCGTCGAGCAGTTCTTC.

V gene TRBV27 combines with J gene TRBJ2-3; D not resolved. The CDR3 is 14 amino acids. The V gene lost 9 bases and the J gene lost 7 bases, with 20 bases spanning the gap. Germline CDR1 MNHEY, CDR2 SMNVEV (reference sequence). As DNA, the CDR3 is TGTGCCAGTTCCCGTAGAGCCTCTGAAAATACGCAGTATTTT. Translation gives CASSRRASENTQYF.

The chain combines TRBV11-2 with TRBJ1-1, with a possible D match to TRBD1 (5 bases). Germline CDR1 reads SGHAT; CDR2 reads FQNNGV. V lost 10 bases and J lost 2, with 14 bases in between. The CDR3 has 13 amino acids. As DNA, the CDR3 is TGTGCCACCCAGCCCGGGGCCAACACTGAAGCTTTCTTT. This sequence encodes CATQPGANTEAFF.

This rearrangement joins TRBV15 to TRBJ2-1, with D tentatively TRBD2 (6 bases). Per the germline V gene, CDR1 is LNHNV and CDR2 is YYDKDF (reference sequence). The CDR3 is 15 amino acids. Trimming removed 0 bases from V and 3 bases from J, with 9 bases in between. The CDR3 region is CATSREWGDYNEQFF. For the CDR3, the DNA is TGTGCCACCAGCAGAGAGTGGGGGGACTACAATGAGCAGTTCTTC.

DNA of the CDR3: TGTGCCAGCAGCCAAGATTTAGCGTTGAACACCGGGGAGCTGTTTTTT. This sequence encodes CASSQDLALNTGELFF. This rearrangement joins TRBV4-2 to TRBJ2-2; maybe TRBD2 (5 bases). Germline V CDR1 and CDR2: LGHNA, YNFKEQ. The CDR3 is 16 amino acids. Trimming removed 0 bases from V and 1 base from J, with 9 bases in between.

The chain combines TRBV5-1 with TRBJ2-2; TRBD1 matches at 7 bases. Germline V lookup: CDR1 SGHRS, CDR2 YFSETQ. The CDR3 extends over 14 amino acids. With 8 bases clipped from V and 4 bases from J, the junction kept 8 bases outside the gene matches. Here the CDR3 DNA reads TGCGCCAGTATCGACAGGGCCATCACCGGGGAGCTGTTTTTT. The encoded protein is CASIDRAITGELFF.

The chain couples TRBV2 to TRBJ2-1, with a weak D call TRBD2 (5 bases). In germline, CDR1 is SNHLY, CDR2 FYNNEI. V was trimmed by 3 bases and J by 15 bases, leaving 12 bases between them. The CDR3 is 11 amino acids. CDR3 residues: CASSDTGFRFF. The DNA of the CDR3 is TGTGCCAGCAGTGATACGGGATTTCGGTTCTTC.

The genes are TRBV28 and TRBJ1-4; D not resolved. CDR3 length equals 16 residues. Germline V gene data show CDR1 as MDHEN and CDR2 as SYDVKM. V lost 3 bases and J 5 bases, leaving 16 bases between the germline ends. The CDR3 nucleotides are TGTGCCAGCAGTTTGAGGGTGTGGACCGGGAATGAAAAACTGTTTTTT. Translated, it gives CASSLRVWTGNEKLFF.

V is TRBV10-1 and J is TRBJ2-5, with D maybe TRBD1 (7 bases). The CDR3 loop spans 17 amino acids. V lost 3 bases to trimming and J lost 2 bases, with 19 bases between them. Germline assignment: CDR1 WNHNN and CDR2 SYGVQD (reference sequence). Here the CDR3 DNA reads TGCGCCAGCAGTGACCGTCTAGGGGCGGGACAGCAAGAGACCCAGTACTTC. This encodes CASSDRLGAGQQETQYF.

The rearrangement joins TRBV7-2 to TRBJ1-5; TRBD1 agrees at 7 bases. The V gene's germline CDR1 is SGHTA and CDR2 FQGNSA. The CDR3 is 15 residues long. After removal of 1 base from V and 4 bases from J, the junction contained 4 bases not matched to a gene. CDR3: CASSLGDRKNQPQHF. In DNA form, the CDR3 reads TGTGCCAGCAGCTTAGGGGACAGAAAAAATCAGCCCCAGCATTTT.

The chain carries TRBV28 and TRBJ2-7, with D unresolved. This CDR3 has 12 residues. V was trimmed by 7 bases and J by 5 bases, leaving 12 bases between them. Germline V CDR1 and CDR2: MDHEN, SYDVKM. The CDR3, as DNA: TGTGCCAGCACAACCTTGACGGACGAGCAGTACTTC. This translates into CASTTLTDEQYF.

The chain has TRBV10-1 and TRBJ2-1; a weak D match, TRBD1 (6 bases). From germline, CDR1 is WNHNN and CDR2 SYGVQD (reference sequence). V lost 2 bases and J lost 7, with 9 bases in between. CDR3 size: 13 residues. This CDR3 reads CASSEVGTNEQFF. The CDR3 coding sequence is TGCGCCAGCAGTGAGGTAGGGACAAATGAGCAGTTCTTC.

This clone has a single count. This chain connects TRBV5-4 to TRBJ2-3; 10 bases agree with TRBD2. The germline gives CDR1 SGHNT, CDR2 YYREEE (reference sequence). Trimming cost V 0 bases and J 1 base; bases outside gene matches: 5. This CDR3 region has 17 residues. In nucleotides, the CDR3 is TGTGCCAGCAGCTTGGTTGGAGCGGGAGGGGGCACAGATACGCAGTATTTT. Its translation is CASSLVGAGGGTDTQYF.

The chain carries TRBV25-1 and TRBJ2-1; D is unresolved. V lost 0 bases to trimming and J lost 2 bases, with 8 bases between them. This CDR3 has 15 residues. Germline lookup yields CDR1 MGHDK and CDR2 SYGVNS. CDR3 in DNA: TGTGCCAGCAGTGAATATACGGGTGCCTACAATGAGCAGTTCTTC. It is translated as CASSEYTGAYNEQFF. The complete variable domain, with remaining parts taken from reference TRBV25-1 and TRBJ2-1, reads EADIYQTPRYLVIGTGKKITLECSQTMGHDKMYWYQQDPGMELHLIHYSYGVNSTEKGDLSSESTVSRIRTEHFPLTLESARPSHTSQYLCASSEYTGAYNEQFFGPGTRLTVL.

The chain has TRBV30 and TRBJ1-1; D possibly corresponds to TRBD1 (5 bases). Deletions cut 5 bases from V and 1 base from J, with 17 bases between. Germline assignment: CDR1 GTSNPN and CDR2 SVGIG (reference sequence). This CDR3 contains 15 residues. The DNA for the CDR3 is TGTGCCTGGGACCGCAGAGGGGTAGGGAACACTGAAGCTTTCTTT. It specifies CAWDRRGVGNTEAFF.

The rearrangement uses TRBV5-8 and TRBJ1-4, with TRBD1 as a possible D gene (6 bases). Trimming took 2 bases from V and 4 from J, leaving 15 bases between them. Germline V gene sequence: CDR1 SGHTS, CDR2 YDEGEE. CDR3 length: 16 residues. CDR3: CASSFRVIRGNEKLFF. DNA for the CDR3: TGTGCCAGCAGCTTCCGAGTCATCAGGGGTAATGAAAAACTGTTTTTT.

V gene TRBV28 combines with J gene TRBJ2-7, with D unclear. The CDR3 contains 12 residues. Germline lookup yields CDR1 MDHEN and CDR2 SYDVKM. With 2 bases removed from V and 7 bases from J, the gap between germline ends came to 9 bases. The CDR3 loop reads CASSLREREQYF. The CDR3 DNA reads TGTGCCAGCAGTTTAAGGGAAAGGGAGCAGTACTTC.

The rearrangement joins TRBV6-1 to TRBJ1-5; no reliable D call. Trimming cost V 3 bases and J 2 bases, with 8 bases left between them. CDR1 and CDR2 from the germline V gene are MNHNS and SASEGT. CDR3 size: 14 residues. As DNA, the CDR3 is TGTGCCAGCAGTGATGTGGGAGGCAATCAGCCCCAGCATTTT. Amino acid sequence: CASSDVGGNQPQHF.

DNA for the CDR3: TGTGCCAGCAGTTTATCGGTCGGGAACTCTGGAAACACCATATATTTT. Residues: CASSLSVGNSGNTIYF. The J gene is TRBJ1-3, the V gene TRBV28; D gene unclear. V dropped 1 base and J dropped 0 bases, with 10 bases sitting between them. In germline, CDR1 is MDHEN, CDR2 SYDVKM. The length of the CDR3 is 16 residues.

This chain joins TRBV5-1 and TRBJ2-5; TRBD2 aligns across 11 bases. Germline lookup yields CDR1 SGHRS and CDR2 YFSETQ. V shed 4 bases, J shed 5 bases, and the junction held 16 bases outside the gene matches. This CDR3 has 18 amino acids. The CDR3 loop reads CASSKTAGTSGGMETQYF. The CDR3 DNA reads as TGCGCCAGCAGCAAAACCGCCGGGACTAGCGGAGGGATGGAGACCCAGTACTTC.

The chain links TRBV28 to TRBJ2-7; 10 positions match TRBD1. The trim removed 3 bases at V and 4 bases at J, leaving 30 bases unmatched. The CDR3 contains 23 residues. Germline V gene sequence: CDR1 MDHEN, CDR2 SYDVKM. Written as DNA, the CDR3 is TGTGCCAGCAGTTTCGGGGCTACAAAGCCCCAACTCCTCCGGGACAGGGGCTCTTACGAGCAGTACTTC. As protein: CASSFGATKPQLLRDRGSYEQYF.

Notes on this clone: The sample carries other DNA sequences with the same CDR3. V and J are TRBV9 and TRBJ2-1; no reliable D call. Germline-derived CDR1 and CDR2 are SGDLS and YYNGEE. Trimming took off 0 bases at V and 0 bases at J, with 4 bases between the two ends. The CDR3 runs 14 residues. The CDR3 protein is CASSVVSSYNEQFF. For the CDR3, the DNA is TGTGCCAGCAGCGTAGTTAGCTCCTACAATGAGCAGTTCTTC.

This clone was recorded once. CDR3 residues: CASSARGRGDGYTF. CDR3 nucleotide sequence: TGTGCCAGCAGTGCCAGGGGGCGAGGGGATGGCTACACCTTC. The chain is built from TRBV27 and TRBJ1-2; 8 bases match TRBD1. This CDR3 has 14 residues. CDR1 and CDR2 from the germline V gene are MNHEY and SMNVEV (reference sequence). The V and J ends lost 5 bases and 6 bases, in that order; junction bases with no gene match: 8.

The chain has TRBV12-5 and TRBJ2-3, with D tentatively TRBD1 (5 bases). Germline CDR1 is LGHNT and CDR2 is FRNRAP. V lost 0 bases and J lost 5, with 15 bases in between. The CDR3 sequence is 16 residues long. CDR3 DNA: TGTGCTAGTGGTTTGGTACGCCCAGGGCTGGTAGATACGCAGTATTTT. This sequence encodes CASGLVRPGLVDTQYF.

This clone was seen only once. The V and J genes are TRBV7-9 and TRBJ2-3, with TRBD1 as a possible D gene (6 bases). In germline, CDR1 is SEHNR, CDR2 FQNEAQ (reference sequence). Deletions cut 5 bases from V and 0 bases from J, with 18 bases between. The CDR3 loop spans 17 amino acids. CDR3 region: CASSAIQGPPSTDTQYF. The CDR3 coding sequence is TGTGCCAGCAGCGCAATACAGGGACCTCCTAGCACAGATACGCAGTATTTT. The complete variable domain, with remaining parts taken from reference TRBV7-9 and TRBJ2-3, reads DTGVSQNPRHKITKRGQNVTFRCDPISEHNRLYWYRQTLGQGPEFLTYFQNEAQLEKSRLLSDRFSAERPKGSFSTLEIQRTEQGDSAMYLCASSAIQGPPSTDTQYFGPGTRLTVL.

This chain connects TRBV27 to TRBJ2-2; D unresolved. V dropped 3 bases and J dropped 5 bases, with 16 bases sitting between them. The CDR3 spans 16 residues. Per germline, CDR1 MNHEY and CDR2 SMNVEV (reference sequence). The CDR3 nucleotides read TGTGCCAGCAGTTTCTACCCGCGGAGACGGACCGGGGAGCTGTTTTTT. The encoded protein is CASSFYPRRRTGELFF.

This chain joins TRBV18 and TRBJ1-3, with TRBD1 matching over 9 bases. The J segment lost 3 bases and the V segment lost 5 bases, leaving 8 bases of the junction unmatched. CDR3 length equals 16 residues. In germline, CDR1 is KGHSH, CDR2 LQKENI. CDR3 DNA: TGTGCCAGCTCAGCTCCGGGACAGGGAGGTGGAAACACCATATATTTT. Translation: CASSAPGQGGGNTIYF.

The V call is TRBV6-1, the J call TRBJ1-4; tentatively, D is TRBD1 (6 bases). The CDR3 loop spans 13 amino acids. V lost 4 bases to trimming and J lost 7 bases, with 10 bases between them. The V gene's germline CDR1 is MNHNS and CDR2 SASEGT. CDR3 region: CASSGTDLEKLFF. DNA for the CDR3: TGTGCCAGCAGTGGGACAGATCTTGAAAAACTGTTTTTT.

Regarding this clone: This same CDR3 is encoded by further DNA sequences in the sample. This chain uses TRBV19 with TRBJ2-3; no clear D gene. V was shortened by 1 base and J by 3 bases, with 5 bases between the two germline ends. Germline V gene lookup returns CDR1 LNHDA and CDR2 SQIVND (reference sequence). CDR3 length equals 13 residues. This CDR3 reads CASSIAGTDTQYF. CDR3 in DNA: TGTGCCAGTAGTATAGCAGGAACAGATACGCAGTATTTT.

This chain links TRBV11-3 with TRBJ2-1, with D uncertain. The CDR3 length is 13 residues. V gave up 4 bases and J gave up 5 bases, with 9 bases separating them. The germline CDR1 and CDR2 sequences are SGHNT and YENEEA. CDR3 amino acids: CASSSLENNEQFF. The CDR3 bases are TGTGCCAGCAGCTCCCTTGAAAACAATGAGCAGTTCTTC.

The chain is built from TRBV27 and TRBJ2-2, with D tentatively TRBD2 (5 bases). Trimming pared 1 base from V and 6 bases from J, leaving 12 bases between. There are 15 residues in the CDR3. CDR1 MNHEY and CDR2 SMNVEV come from the germline V gene (reference sequence). As DNA, the CDR3 is TGTGCCAGCAGTTTATTGAGGGCCGGGCCCGGGGAGCTGTTTTTT. This gives the protein CASSLLRAGPGELFF.